Following are 17 T cell receptor beta chains from one sample sequenced in a study of siplizumab effects on memory and regulatory T cells. Using immunoSEQ multiplex PCR, the repertoire was profiled, and TCRdb retains in-frame clones only, with some absent. The sample includes about 120,000 clones, roughly 94% of them seen just once. The sequenced sample was non-Treg CD4+ T cells sorted from blood. Source of these receptors: a human donor in good health.

The gene calls are TRBV14 and TRBJ1-4; 7 bases match TRBD1. The CDR3 length is 15 residues. Trimming at V came to 3 bases and at J to 8 bases, leaving 9 bases not matched to a gene. CDR1 SGHDN and CDR2 FVKESK come from the germline V gene. DNA for the CDR3: TGTGCCAGCAGCCAGGGGACAGCTCTCGGAGAAAAACTGTTTTTT. This gives the protein CASSQGTALGEKLFF.

The chain has TRBV5-8 and TRBJ1-2; TRBD1 might be the D (5 bases). Germline V gene lookup returns CDR1 SGHTS and CDR2 YDEGEE. Between the trimmed V and J ends, which lost 1 base and 0 bases, there was a span of 10 bases. The CDR3 is 15 amino acids. CDR3 sequence: CASSLWRGSNYGYTF. The CDR3 DNA follows: TGTGCCAGCAGCTTGTGGCGGGGGTCTAACTATGGCTACACCTTC.

The J gene is TRBJ2-2, the V gene TRBV19, with no clear D. Trimming cost V 3 bases and J 2 bases, with 7 bases left between them. The germline V gene has CDR1 LNHDA and CDR2 SQIVND (reference sequence). The CDR3 is 14 amino acids. CDR3 region: CASSITINTGELFF. The CDR3 DNA is TGTGCCAGTAGTATTACAATTAACACCGGGGAGCTGTTTTTT.

The genes are TRBV27 and TRBJ2-3; 8 nucleotides match TRBD2. Germline V gene data show CDR1 as MNHEY and CDR2 as SMNVEV (reference sequence). This CDR3 spans 15 amino acids. V lost 0 bases to trimming and J lost 1 base; unmatched junction nucleotides: 0. CDR3 bases: TGTGCCAGCAGTTTATCTAGCGGGGGCACAGATACGCAGTATTTT. Residues: CASSLSSGGTDTQYF.

The chain couples TRBV18 to TRBJ2-7, with D perhaps matching TRBD2 (5 bases). V lost 0 bases and J lost 0, with 9 bases in between. CDR3 length: 15 amino acids. Looked up from germline, CDR1 is KGHSH and CDR2 is LQKENI. CDR3: CASSPPNGISYEQYF. The CDR3 DNA follows: TGTGCCAGCTCACCACCGAACGGGATCTCCTACGAGCAGTACTTC.

This chain connects TRBV5-4 to TRBJ1-3, with 9 bases aligning to TRBD1. After removal of 4 bases from V and 6 bases from J, the junction contained 5 bases not matched to a gene. Germline lookup yields CDR1 SGHNT and CDR2 YYREEE (reference sequence). There are 14 residues in the CDR3. The CDR3 DNA is TGTGCCAGCAGCGGGACAGGGTTGGCAAACACCATATATTTT. Translating it yields CASSGTGLANTIYF.

V usage is TRBV10-1 and J usage is TRBJ2-1; 14 bases align to TRBD2. J gave up 8 bases and V 0 bases, and 3 bases lay outside the gene matches. This CDR3 has 16 amino acids. Germline CDR1 and CDR2: WNHNN and SYGVQD (reference sequence). CDR3 coding DNA: TGCGCCAGCAGTGAGTCGGGACTAGCGGGAGCAGATGAGCAGTTCTTC. Translated, it gives CASSESGLAGADEQFF.

V usage is TRBV18 and J usage is TRBJ1-5, with 7 bases matching TRBD1. The CDR3 covers 19 residues. The germline V gene has CDR1 KGHSH and CDR2 LQKENI. Germline trimming cut 5 bases from V and 6 bases from J; bases unmatched to any gene: 22. As DNA, the CDR3 is TGTGCCAGCTCAGTCAGACCACGTTCGACAGGGAAGTCCGCTCAGCCCCAGCATTTT. This translates into CASSVRPRSTGKSAQPQHF.

This rearrangement joins TRBV9 to TRBJ1-3; D is uncertain. Trimming left V 0 bases short and J 0 bases short, with 4 bases between. This CDR3 has 14 amino acids. CDR1 SGDLS and CDR2 YYNGEE come from the germline V gene. CDR3 region: CASSVVDSGNTIYF. In nucleotides, the CDR3 is TGTGCCAGCAGCGTAGTGGACTCTGGAAACACCATATATTTT. The variable domain in full, with the rest retrieved from reference TRBV9 and TRBJ1-3, is DSGVTQTPKHLITATGQRVTLRCSPRSGDLSVYWYQQSLDQGLQFLIQYYNGEERAKGNILERFSAQQFPDLHSELNLSSLELGDSALYFCASSVVDSGNTIYFGEGSWLTVV.

This clone has only one observation. This chain joins TRBV7-9 and TRBJ2-5, with D possibly being TRBD2 (5 bases). The CDR3 covers 13 residues. Trimming pared 5 bases from V and 5 bases from J, leaving 12 bases between. Germline CDR1 and CDR2: SEHNR and FQNEAQ (reference sequence). The CDR3, as DNA: TGTGCCAGCAGCCCCGGGAATCAGGAGACCCAGTACTTC. Translation gives CASSPGNQETQYF.

The genes are TRBV11-2 and TRBJ1-3; tentative D call: TRBD1 (5 bases). Looked up from germline, CDR1 is SGHAT and CDR2 is FQNNGV. With 1 base removed from V and 3 bases from J, the gap between germline ends came to 13 bases. This CDR3 is 16 amino acids long. The CDR3 protein is CASSLVVRAGGNTIYF. Here the CDR3 DNA reads TGTGCCAGCAGCTTAGTTGTCAGGGCAGGTGGAAACACCATATATTTT.

The chain links TRBV7-3 to TRBJ2-5; 9 nucleotides align to TRBD2. The CDR3 loop spans 13 amino acids. The germline CDR1 and CDR2 sequences are SGHTA and FQGTGA. The V gene end was trimmed by 6 bases and the J gene end by 4 bases; junction bases not matched to a gene: 3. The CDR3 loop is CASSLLAGETQYF. CDR3 DNA sequence: TGTGCCAGCAGTCTACTAGCGGGAGAGACCCAGTACTTC.

This sequence joins TRBV9 and TRBJ2-7; the match to TRBD1 covers 9 bases. The V gene's germline CDR1 is SGDLS and CDR2 YYNGEE. This CDR3 has 15 amino acids. V gave up 3 bases and J gave up 4 bases; unmatched junction bases: 8. The CDR3 sequence: CASSASGQGYYEQYF. The CDR3 DNA reads as TGTGCCAGCAGCGCGTCGGGACAGGGCTATTACGAGCAGTACTTC.

The gene calls are TRBV7-6 and TRBJ1-6; D might be TRBD1 (5 bases). The CDR3 runs 12 residues. V lost 5 bases and J lost 8, with 7 bases in between. Germline V gives CDR1 SGHVS, CDR2 FNYEAQ. The CDR3 bases are TGTGCCAGCAGCGCGACAGATTCACCCCTCCACTTT. Its protein is CASSATDSPLHF.

Here the CDR3 reads CASSPRGGGELFF. In DNA form, the CDR3 reads TGTGCCAGCAGCCCCCGAGGGGGCGGGGAGCTGTTTTTT. The gene calls are TRBV7-9 and TRBJ2-2; the D gene is possibly TRBD1 (6 bases). The CDR3 is made up of 13 amino acids. V was cut by 5 bases and J by 7 bases, with 11 bases left in between. The germline gives CDR1 SEHNR, CDR2 FQNEAQ (reference sequence).

The chain couples TRBV6-5 to TRBJ1-2, with TRBD1 identical over 8 bases. Germline V gene sequence: CDR1 MNHEY, CDR2 SVGAGI. The trim removed 7 bases at V and 6 bases at J, leaving 1 base unmatched. CDR3 size: 11 residues. Written as DNA, the CDR3 is TGTGCCAGCATGGACAGGGATGGCTACACCTTC. This encodes CASMDRDGYTF.

J is TRBJ1-2 and V is TRBV5-8, with D hard to call. The CDR3 has 12 amino acids. CDR1 is SGHTS, CDR2 YDEGEE, per germline. V was trimmed by 2 bases and J by 4 bases, leaving 6 bases between them. This CDR3 reads CASSFLRYGYTF. In DNA form, the CDR3 reads TGTGCCAGCAGCTTTTTACGCTATGGCTACACCTTC.